This TCR beta chain is drawn from a study of blood T cell repertoires in COVID-19. Only in-frame clones appear in the TCRdb table, and some are missing; sequencing was by immunoSEQ multiplex PCR. The data show under 40,000 clones, around 86% seen once. Germline lookup yields CDR1 SEHNR and CDR2 FQNEAQ (reference sequence). CDR3 size: 15 residues. V was pared by 4 bases and J by 0 bases, with 11 bases between. The source material was peripheral blood. The sequence derives from a man in his sixties with active COVID-19. The chain combines TRBV7-9 with TRBJ2-3; a possible D gene is TRBD1 (5 bases). The CDR3, as DNA: TGTGCCAGCAGCTCGTGGGGCTCTAGCACAGATACGCAGTATTTT. It translates to CASSSWGSSTDTQYF. Full variable domain (remainder filled in from reference TRBV7-9 and TRBJ2-3): DTGVSQNPRHKITKRGQNVTFRCDPISEHNRLYWYRQTLGQGPEFLTYFQNEAQLEKSRLLSDRFSAERPKGSFSTLEIQRTEQGDSAMYLCASSSWGSSTDTQYFGPGTRLTVL.